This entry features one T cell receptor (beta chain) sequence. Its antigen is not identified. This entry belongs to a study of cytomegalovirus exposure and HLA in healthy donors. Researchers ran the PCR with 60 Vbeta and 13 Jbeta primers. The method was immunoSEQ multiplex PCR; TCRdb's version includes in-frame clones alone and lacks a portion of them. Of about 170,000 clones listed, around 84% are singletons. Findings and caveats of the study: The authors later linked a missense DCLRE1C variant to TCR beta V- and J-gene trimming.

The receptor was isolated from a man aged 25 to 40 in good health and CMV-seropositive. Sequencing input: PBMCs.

CDR3 DNA sequence: TGTGCCAGCAGTACTCCTAGGGGACAGCCAAGCGGGACCCAGTACTTC. Its protein is CASSTPRGQPSGTQYF. V usage is TRBV2 and J usage is TRBJ2-5; 7 nucleotides line up with TRBD1. Germline CDR1 and CDR2: SNHLY and FYNNEI. This CDR3 has 16 amino acids. The trim removed 5 bases at V and 7 bases at J, leaving 16 bases unmatched.